This is a list of T cell receptor beta chains from one sample in a study of T cell responses to AZD1222 COVID-19 vaccine. The protocol was immunoSEQ multiplex PCR, while the TCRdb copy is restricted to in-frame clones and leaves out a portion. The repertoire includes approximately 130,000 clones, 65% to 90% of them detected once, and less than 9.5% sits in the top ten. The starting material was peripheral blood, obtained 28 days after the second dose of the MenACWY control vaccine. These receptors were collected from an adult who received the MenACWY meningococcal vaccine as a control. Each CDR3 is given without its conserved first and last residue. Each record gives: J gene, clone size, V gene, CDR3 length, CDR3 protein. For some rows the clone size is stated as once, few or many, or as a class when expanded; others skip it.

TRBJ1-1 | NA | TRBV5-4 | 12 | ASSAGQGSTEAF
TRBJ2-1 | NA | TRBV5-1 | 11 | ASSLTSYNEQF
TRBJ1-3 | NA | TRBV7-9 | 14 | ASSFGGSGVGNTIY
TRBJ1-1 | NA | TRBV12-3/TRBV12-4 | 10 | ASSHRVTEAF
TRBJ1-6 | NA | TRBV7-2 | 10 | ASSLQHSPLH
TRBJ1-4 | NA | TRBV28 | 12 | ASGTGDRWEKLF
TRBJ1-1 | few | TRBV7-9 | 10 | ASSLGQFEAF
TRBJ2-2 | NA | TRBV5-1 | 13 | ASSPGGQNTGELF
TRBJ2-1 | NA | TRBV7-3 | 14 | ASSLVVGGGINEQF
TRBJ2-7 | NA | TRBV10-3 | 12 | AIRPGQGAREQY
TRBJ2-7 | NA | TRBV7-9 | 11 | ASSSNTNYEQY
TRBJ2-3 | NA | TRBV6-5 | 10 | ASSPSTDTQY
TRBJ2-1 | NA | TRBV7-9 | 12 | ASSLWAVDNEQF
TRBJ1-2 | NA | TRBV5-4 | 11 | ASSPQGDYGYT
TRBJ1-1 | NA | TRBV6-1 | 12 | ASSEGTPNTEAF
TRBJ1-2 | NA | TRBV30 | 9 | AVGDVPDYT
TRBJ2-3 | NA | TRBV11-3 | 14 | ASSLDNVGVADTQY
TRBJ1-3 | NA | TRBV28 | 14 | ASSPQGTRSGNTIY
TRBJ2-5 | NA | TRBV2 | 13 | ASKVSKVQGETQY
TRBJ2-3 | NA | TRBV4-3 | 13 | ASSQGVAGTDTQY
TRBJ2-2 | NA | TRBV4-3 | 13 | ASSQEFLATGELF
TRBJ2-2 | NA | TRBV11-2 | 12 | ASSLPRRAGELF
TRBJ2-2 | NA | TRBV7-8 | 12 | ASPKGGNTGELF
TRBJ1-4 | few | TRBV5-1 | 12 | ASSLELTKEKLF
TRBJ2-1 | NA | TRBV6-5 | 13 | ASSDSSGGGNEQF
TRBJ1-1 | NA | TRBV11-3 | 13 | ASSLRQGANTEAF
TRBJ2-5 | NA | TRBV5-5 | 14 | ASSLGGTGIRETQY
TRBJ2-7 | NA | TRBV27 | 12 | ASSLNYGAYEQY
TRBJ2-1 | NA | TRBV24-1 | 13 | ATSTPGQGDNEQF
TRBJ1-4 | NA | TRBV5-1 | 14 | ASSLQGGPTNEKLF
TRBJ2-3 | NA | TRBV4-1 | 15 | ASSQVNGGEASDTQY
TRBJ1-2 | NA | TRBV6-5 | 11 | ASSYSTGGGYT
TRBJ2-7 | NA | TRBV11-2 | 13 | ASSLFSAGSYEQY
TRBJ1-2 | once | TRBV6-6 | 14 | ASSYSKTERSRGYT
TRBJ2-4 | NA | TRBV15 | 12 | ATSRTGQGAIQY
TRBJ2-1 | few | TRBV9 | 11 | ASSVDRFDEQF